These 15 T cell receptor beta chains were sequenced from one sample in a study of blood T cell repertoires in COVID-19. Measured with immunoSEQ multiplex PCR; TCRdb has only the in-frame clones, and not every one. The sample contains some 170,000 clones, about 81% of which appear only once. The sequencing input was peripheral blood. The receptors were sampled from a human donor in a cohort sampled during active COVID-19.

The chain uses TRBV9 and TRBJ2-7; 14 bases are shared with TRBD2. The CDR3 has 15 amino acids. V trimming: 3 bases; J trimming: 3 bases; junction bases outside the gene matches: 2. CDR1 SGDLS and CDR2 YYNGEE come from the germline V gene. The CDR3 DNA reads TGTGCCAGCAGCGCGGGGACTAGCGGGAGCTACGAGCAGTACTTC. Its protein product is CASSAGTSGSYEQYF.

This clone was counted once. The chain has TRBV30 and TRBJ1-2, with a weak D call TRBD1 (6 bases). V lost 8 bases and J lost 4, with 17 bases in between. The CDR3 is made up of 13 amino acids. Germline lookup yields CDR1 GTSNPN and CDR2 SVGIG (reference sequence). The CDR3 is CAINGGLIYGYTF. As DNA, the CDR3 is TGTGCCATAAACGGGGGGCTCATCTATGGCTACACCTTC.

The chain recombines TRBV20-1 with TRBJ1-1; D ambiguous. Germline-derived CDR1 and CDR2 are DFQATT and SNEGSKA (reference sequence). V lost 6 bases and J 7 bases, leaving 12 bases between the germline ends. The CDR3 consists of 11 residues. The chain's CDR3 is CSAVVYFEAFF. DNA of the CDR3: TGCAGTGCCGTGGTGTACTTTGAAGCTTTCTTT.

V is TRBV6-2 or TRBV6-3 and J is TRBJ1-5; 11 bases agree with TRBD1. Germline V lookup: CDR1 MNHEY, CDR2 SVGEGT. V shed 6 bases, J shed 6 bases, and the junction held 10 bases outside the gene matches. The CDR3 runs 16 residues. The CDR3 DNA reads TGTGCCAGCAGCCCTACAGGGACAGGGGGAAGTCAGCCCCAGCATTTT. Translating gives CASSPTGTGGSQPQHF.

The chain joins TRBV5-1 to TRBJ2-5; maybe TRBD1 (5 bases). Between the trimmed V and J ends, which lost 0 bases and 4 bases, there was a span of 10 bases. From germline, CDR1 is SGHRS and CDR2 YFSETQ. The CDR3 runs 14 residues. The CDR3 nucleotides read TGCGCCAGCAGCTTGGAGGGGCAAGGAGAGACCCAGTACTTC. This sequence encodes CASSLEGQGETQYF. Full variable domain (outside the CDR3, taken from reference TRBV5-1 and TRBJ2-5): KAGVTQTPRYLIKTRGQQVTLSCSPISGHRSVSWYQQTPGQGLQFLFEYFSETQRNKGNFPGRFSGRQFSNSRSEMNVSTLELGDSALYLCASSLEGQGETQYFGPGTRLLVL.

The genes are TRBV19 and TRBJ1-5; D is perhaps TRBD1 (6 bases). The CDR3 is made up of 17 amino acids. V was pared by 7 bases and J by 0 bases, with 19 bases between. Germline V gene lookup returns CDR1 LNHDA and CDR2 SQIVND (reference sequence). The CDR3 region has the DNA TGTGCCAGTACCCCGACCGGGACACACTATAGCAATCAGCCCCAGCATTTT. Translating it yields CASTPTGTHYSNQPQHF.

This clone was picked up many times. The V gene is TRBV15, the J gene TRBJ2-1; D is perhaps TRBD2 (6 bases). The CDR3 is made up of 15 amino acids. Trimming cost V 5 bases and J 3 bases, with 14 bases left between them. Germline V CDR1 and CDR2: LNHNV, YYDKDF (reference sequence). CDR3 sequence: CATSPPQEGYNEQFF. CDR3 DNA sequence: TGTGCCACCAGCCCACCTCAGGAGGGCTACAATGAGCAGTTCTTC. Full variable domain (outside the CDR3, taken from reference TRBV15 and TRBJ2-1): DAMVIQNPRYQVTQFGKPVTLSCSQTLNHNVMYWYQQKSSQAPKLLFHYYDKDFNNEADTPDNFQSRRPNTSFCFLDIRSPGLGDTAMYLCATSPPQEGYNEQFFGPGTRLTVL.

V usage is TRBV28 and J usage is TRBJ1-3, with D hard to call. The CDR3 consists of 14 residues. CDR1 is MDHEN, CDR2 SYDVKM, per germline. V gave up 8 bases and J gave up 0 bases, with 11 bases separating them. The CDR3 nucleotides read TGTGCCAGCGAGGACGGGAGCTCTGGAAACACCATATATTTT. Translated: CASEDGSSGNTIYF. Looking up the rest from reference TRBV28 and TRBJ1-3 gives the full variable domain: DVKVTQSSRYLVKRTGEKVFLECVQDMDHENMFWYRQDPGLGLRLIYFSYDVKMKEKGDIPEGYSVSREKKERFSLILESASTNQTSMYLCASEDGSSGNTIYFGEGSWLTVV.

This clone occurred once. This sequence joins TRBV27 and TRBJ2-2; the match to TRBD1 covers 8 bases. CDR3 length: 15 amino acids. V dropped 7 bases and J dropped 6; count of bases not matched to a gene: 10. Per germline, CDR1 MNHEY and CDR2 SMNVEV (reference sequence). CDR3 nucleotides: TGTGCCAGCATCGACAGGGGTGGGTCGGCCGGGGAGCTGTTTTTT. This encodes CASIDRGGSAGELFF.

This clone appeared a few times. The chain is built from TRBV6-5 and TRBJ2-7; perhaps TRBD1 as D (5 bases). The CDR3 extends over 15 amino acids. Trimming stripped 5 bases from V and 1 base from J, with 15 bases between. Germline CDR1 and CDR2: MNHEY and SVGAGI. CDR3 nucleotide sequence: TGTGCCAGCAGTCCCCCAGGTCAGGGTTCCTACGAGCAGTACTTC. Translation: CASSPPGQGSYEQYF.

The CDR3 reads CASSIEYGELFF. The CDR3 nucleotides read TGCGCCAGCAGCATAGAATACGGGGAGCTGTTTTTT. The chain recombines TRBV5-1 with TRBJ2-2; D is undetermined. Germline V CDR1 and CDR2: SGHRS, YFSETQ. V was pared by 4 bases and J by 7 bases, with 8 bases between. The CDR3 length is 12 residues. Full variable domain (remainder filled in from reference TRBV5-1 and TRBJ2-2): KAGVTQTPRYLIKTRGQQVTLSCSPISGHRSVSWYQQTPGQGLQFLFEYFSETQRNKGNFPGRFSGRQFSNSRSEMNVSTLELGDSALYLCASSIEYGELFFGEGSRLTVL.

The chain recombines TRBV19 with TRBJ2-1; 12 bases align to TRBD2. This CDR3 has 16 amino acids. V was clipped by 6 bases and J by 1 base; unmatched bases: 4. From germline, CDR1 is LNHDA and CDR2 SQIVND (reference sequence). CDR3 nucleotides: TGTGCCAGTAGCCTACTAGCGGGGGGATCCTACAATGAGCAGTTCTTC. Translating gives CASSLLAGGSYNEQFF.

This chain joins TRBV7-2 and TRBJ1-2, with D possibly being TRBD1 (6 bases). Germline-derived CDR1 and CDR2 are SGHTA and FQGNSA. Trimming pared 5 bases from V and 2 bases from J, leaving 12 bases between. The CDR3 is 14 residues long. CDR3 bases: TGTGCCAGCAGCCCACAGGGAATCAACTATGGCTACACCTTC. This gives the protein CASSPQGINYGYTF.

The V and J genes are TRBV10-1 and TRBJ2-7; 9 bases are shared with TRBD1. Trimming at V came to 4 bases and at J to 3 bases, leaving 4 bases not matched to a gene. Germline V lookup: CDR1 WNHNN, CDR2 SYGVQD (reference sequence). The CDR3 has 14 amino acids. The CDR3 DNA sequence: TGCGCCAGCAGTGCCGGGACAGGGTTCTACGAGCAGTACTTC. This translates into CASSAGTGFYEQYF.

The chain recombines TRBV14 with TRBJ2-1; tentatively, D is TRBD1 (5 bases). Germline values: CDR1 SGHDN, CDR2 FVKESK. CDR3 size: 13 residues. The germline V and J ends were trimmed by 3 bases and 4 bases, with 7 bases remaining between them. The CDR3 sequence is CASSQGRYNEQFF. CDR3 nucleotide sequence: TGTGCCAGCAGCCAGGGGCGGTACAATGAGCAGTTCTTC.